One and the same sample provided the 26 T cell receptor beta chains below, sequenced in a study of cytomegalovirus exposure and HLA in healthy donors. The method was immunoSEQ multiplex PCR; TCRdb's version includes in-frame clones alone and lacks a portion of them. This table has about 190,000 clones, around 84% appearing once. What was sequenced was PBMCs. Receptor source: a man between 18 and 29 years old in good health and CMV-seropositive.

The chain combines TRBV27 with TRBJ2-2; 7 positions agree with TRBD2. V shed 8 bases and J 2 bases; nucleotides not matched to a gene: 8. Germline V gene data show CDR1 as MNHEY and CDR2 as SMNVEV (reference sequence). The CDR3 has 15 residues. CDR3 amino acids: CASSWGGANTGELFF. In DNA form, the CDR3 reads TGTGCCAGCTCTTGGGGGGGAGCAAACACCGGGGAGCTGTTTTTT.

The chain employs TRBV28 and TRBJ2-7, with 7 positions matching TRBD1. Germline V gene data show CDR1 as MDHEN and CDR2 as SYDVKM. The CDR3 sequence is 13 residues long. V was pared by 7 bases and J by 5 bases, with 8 bases of the junction left unmatched. In nucleotides, the CDR3 is TGTGCCAGCAAAACAGGGGCCCCCCACGAGCAGTACTTC. This sequence encodes CASKTGAPHEQYF.

This chain connects TRBV4-3 to TRBJ1-5; tentatively, D is TRBD1 (6 bases). CDR3 length: 16 residues. Germline V lookup: CDR1 LGHNA, CDR2 YSLEER. The germline V and J ends were trimmed by 1 base and 4 bases, with 14 bases remaining between them. Written as DNA, the CDR3 is TGCGCCAGCAGCCAAGCCCGGACAGTTATGAATCAGCCCCAGCATTTT. Encoded protein: CASSQARTVMNQPQHF.

The CDR3 DNA follows: TGTGCCAGCTCACCCGGACTAGCGGGAAGCTACGAGCAGTACTTC. It translates to CASSPGLAGSYEQYF. V usage is TRBV18 and J usage is TRBJ2-7; TRBD2 agrees at 12 bases. The CDR3 covers 15 residues. The junction had 3 bases not matched to a gene; V was cut back by 3 bases and J by 3 bases. Germline-derived CDR1 and CDR2 are KGHSH and LQKENI.

The rearrangement joins TRBV2 to TRBJ2-5; the match to TRBD1 covers 7 bases. The DNA end is a closer match to TRBJ2-7, so the J assignment may be wrong. The CDR3 totals 12 residues. The germline gives CDR1 SNHLY, CDR2 FYNNEI. CDR3 protein: CASSRQGYEQYF. DNA of the CDR3: TGTGCCAGCAGTCGACAGGGCTACGAGCAGTACTTC.

V is TRBV9 and J is TRBJ2-4; TRBD2 matches at 7 bases. Germline-derived CDR1 and CDR2 are SGDLS and YYNGEE. Trimming at V came to 0 bases and at J to 8 bases, leaving 2 bases not matched to a gene. The CDR3 totals 13 residues. CDR3 coding DNA: TGTGCCAGCAGCGTAGATGGGGGGGACATTCAGTACTTC. It is translated as CASSVDGGDIQYF. Using reference TRBV9 and TRBJ2-4 for the parts outside the CDR3, the full variable domain is DSGVTQTPKHLITATGQRVTLRCSPRSGDLSVYWYQQSLDQGLQFLIQYYNGEERAKGNILERFSAQQFPDLHSELNLSSLELGDSALYFCASSVDGGDIQYFGAGTRLSVL.

The chain uses TRBV19 and TRBJ1-3; no reliable D call. Trimming took off 3 bases at V and 4 bases at J, with 10 bases between the two ends. Germline values: CDR1 LNHDA, CDR2 SQIVND (reference sequence). The CDR3 runs 14 residues. The CDR3 DNA reads as TGTGCCAGTAGTATCTACGGGGTCGGAAACACCATATATTTT. This sequence encodes CASSIYGVGNTIYF.

The chain employs TRBV19 and TRBJ1-1; perhaps TRBD1 as D (5 bases). Germline V CDR1 and CDR2: LNHDA, SQIVND (reference sequence). The CDR3 loop spans 14 amino acids. V was trimmed by 7 bases and J by 3 bases, leaving 15 bases between them. The CDR3 region has the DNA TGTGCCAGTACCTCGGGGGGGAAGGACACTGAAGCTTTCTTT. Its protein is CASTSGGKDTEAFF. Full variable domain (rest looked up from reference TRBV19 and TRBJ1-1): DGGITQSPKYLFRKEGQNVTLSCEQNLNHDAMYWYRQDPGQGLRLIYYSQIVNDFQKGDIAEGYSVSREKKESFPLTVTSAQKNPTAFYLCASTSGGKDTEAFFGQGTRLTVV.

The table lists this clone with a count of one. The CDR3 region has the DNA TGTGCCTGGAGCGGGGACAAAGATAATGAAAAACTGTTTTTT. This sequence encodes CAWSGDKDNEKLFF. V gene TRBV30 combines with J gene TRBJ1-4; possibly TRBD1 for D (6 bases). Germline CDR1 GTSNPN, CDR2 SVGIG (reference sequence). This CDR3 is built from 14 residues. Trimming left V 3 bases short and J 4 bases short, with 12 bases between.

The chain has TRBV7-3 and TRBJ1-1, with a weak D call TRBD1 (6 bases). The CDR3 spans 14 residues. The V gene's germline CDR1 is SGHTA and CDR2 FQGTGA. Trimming cost V 4 bases and J 1 base, with 10 bases left between them. The CDR3 loop is CASSSQGPNTEAFF. DNA of the CDR3: TGTGCCAGCAGCTCACAGGGTCCGAACACTGAAGCTTTCTTT.

This clone occurred a few times. The CDR3, as DNA: TGTGCCAGTAGTTCGGACAGCGGGACGATTCAGCCCCAGCATTTT. It codes for CASSSDSGTIQPQHF. The J gene is TRBJ1-5, the V gene TRBV19; D may be TRBD1 (6 bases). V lost 5 bases and J lost 6, with 17 bases in between. Per germline, CDR1 LNHDA and CDR2 SQIVND (reference sequence). The CDR3 extends over 15 amino acids.

The chain has TRBV5-4 and TRBJ2-3; TRBD2 might be the D (6 bases). The CDR3 sequence is 15 residues long. Germline V gene data show CDR1 as SGHNT and CDR2 as YYREEE (reference sequence). V was shortened by 4 bases and J by 1 base, with 13 bases between the two germline ends. CDR3: CASSRASSGTDTQYF. The CDR3 region has the DNA TGTGCCAGCAGCAGGGCGTCTAGCGGCACAGATACGCAGTATTTT.

This clone has just a few counts. This CDR3 reads CASSAGGNYGYTF. The DNA of the CDR3 is TGCGCCAGCAGCGCGGGGGGAAACTATGGCTACACCTTC. The chain combines TRBV5-1 with TRBJ1-2; a weak D match, TRBD1 (5 bases). Deletions cut 4 bases from V and 2 bases from J, with 9 bases between. Germline assignment: CDR1 SGHRS and CDR2 YFSETQ. This CDR3 has 13 residues. Full variable domain (missing parts from reference TRBV5-1 and TRBJ1-2): KAGVTQTPRYLIKTRGQQVTLSCSPISGHRSVSWYQQTPGQGLQFLFEYFSETQRNKGNFPGRFSGRQFSNSRSEMNVSTLELGDSALYLCASSAGGNYGYTFGSGTRLTVV.

CDR3 in amino acids: CASSPETGAVDPQYF. The CDR3 nucleotides read TGTGCCAGCTCACCGGAAACAGGGGCCGTGGATCCGCAGTATTTT. The gene calls are TRBV18 and TRBJ2-3; TRBD1 matches 7 bases. V shed 3 bases, J shed 10 bases, and the junction held 13 bases outside the gene matches. There are 15 residues in the CDR3. CDR1 KGHSH and CDR2 LQKENI come from the germline V gene. The variable domain in full, with the rest retrieved from reference TRBV18 and TRBJ2-3, is NAGVMQNPRHLVRRRGQEARLRCSPMKGHSHVYWYRQLPEEGLKFMVYLQKENIIDESGMPKERFSAEFPKEGPSILRIQQVVRGDSAAYFCASSPETGAVDPQYFGPGTRLTVL.

For the CDR3, the DNA is TGTGCCAGCAGCGGGGGTGGGACAAGACTCTACGAGCAGTACTTC. Protein: CASSGGGTRLYEQYF. The chain combines TRBV9 with TRBJ2-7, with a weak D call TRBD1 (6 bases). The germline V gene has CDR1 SGDLS and CDR2 YYNGEE. V was pared by 3 bases and J by 3 bases, with 16 bases between. The CDR3 runs to 15 residues.

The chain couples TRBV7-9 to TRBJ2-2; D is unclear. There are 13 residues in the CDR3. Germline assignment: CDR1 SEHNR and CDR2 FQNEAQ (reference sequence). Deletions cut 4 bases from V and 7 bases from J, with 10 bases between. CDR3 amino acids: CASSSQVDGELFF. The CDR3 DNA follows: TGTGCCAGCAGCTCCCAGGTTGACGGGGAGCTGTTTTTT.

V and J are TRBV4-3 and TRBJ2-2; 12 bases agree with TRBD2. V lost 4 bases to trimming and J lost 6 bases; unmatched junction nucleotides: 3. The CDR3 spans 15 residues. The germline V gene encodes CDR1 LGHNA and CDR2 YSLEER. In DNA form, the CDR3 reads TGCGCCAGCAGCCCCTCTAGCGGGAGGGCCGGGGAGCTGTTTTTT. It yields the protein CASSPSSGRAGELFF.

The CDR3 protein is CAISEGRVTEAFF. The DNA for the CDR3 is TGTGCCATCAGTGAGGGCAGGGTCACTGAAGCTTTCTTT. This chain connects TRBV10-3 to TRBJ1-1; weak D call: TRBD1 (5 bases). CDR1 is ENHRY and CDR2 is SYGVKD in the germline V gene. The CDR3 loop spans 13 amino acids. The V end was cut by 2 bases, the J end by 4 bases, with 8 bases between.

The chain couples TRBV27 to TRBJ1-4; 7 bases are a match to TRBD1. Germline loops: CDR1 MNHEY, CDR2 SMNVEV (reference sequence). J was trimmed by 0 bases and V by 1 base; bases with no gene match: 2. CDR3 length: 16 amino acids. As DNA, the CDR3 is TGTGCCAGCAGTTTATTTGGGACAGCAACTAATGAAAAACTGTTTTTT. It translates to CASSLFGTATNEKLFF.

This chain connects TRBV29-1 to TRBJ1-1, with TRBD1 as a possible D gene (5 bases). Germline assignment: CDR1 SQVTM and CDR2 ANQGSEA. This CDR3 is 12 amino acids long. Written as DNA, the CDR3 is TGCCGCGGCGGGGGTCTCAACACTGAAGCTTTCTTT. It translates to CRGGGLNTEAFF.

This chain uses TRBV6-6 with TRBJ1-4; tentatively, D is TRBD1 (5 bases). The germline V gene has CDR1 MNHNY and CDR2 SVGAGI (reference sequence). With 7 bases removed from V and 4 bases from J, the gap between germline ends came to 13 bases. There are 14 residues in the CDR3. As DNA, the CDR3 is TGTGCCAGCACCACCTGGGGGGTTAATGAAAAACTGTTTTTT. It translates to CASTTWGVNEKLFF.

Regarding this clone: At the DNA level, this CDR3 is encoded by other sequences in the same sample as well. This chain links TRBV7-9 with TRBJ1-4, with D perhaps TRBD1 (5 bases). Trimming left V 4 bases short and J 4 bases short, with 10 bases between. From germline, CDR1 is SEHNR and CDR2 FQNEAQ (reference sequence). The CDR3 totals 14 residues. The CDR3 nucleotides are TGTGCCAGCAGCTCCGGACAAGATAATGAAAAACTGTTTTTT. Amino acid sequence: CASSSGQDNEKLFF.

This chain connects TRBV7-3 to TRBJ2-7; D not certain. Germline V gene data show CDR1 as SGHTA and CDR2 as FQGTGA. Trimming removed 4 bases from V and 2 bases from J, with 12 bases in between. The CDR3 is 14 residues long. Written as DNA, the CDR3 is TGTGCCAGCAGCTCGAAAGGCGGCCCCTACGAGCAGTACTTC. This translates into CASSSKGGPYEQYF.

This clone was detected a few times. The chain employs TRBV2 and TRBJ2-1, with 10 bases that match TRBD2. V lost 7 bases, J lost 3 bases, and 18 bases stayed unmatched. The V gene's germline CDR1 is SNHLY and CDR2 FYNNEI. The CDR3 runs 19 residues. CDR3 nucleotide sequence: TGTGCCAGCAAGACCTTAGCGGGAGGACCCTTCAACCTCTACAATGAGCAGTTCTTC. This gives the protein CASKTLAGGPFNLYNEQFF.

This clone has just one count. The chain recombines TRBV30 with TRBJ2-2, with D perhaps matching TRBD2 (6 bases). Trimming stripped 6 bases from V and 6 bases from J, with 11 bases between. CDR1 and CDR2 from the germline V gene are GTSNPN and SVGIG (reference sequence). This CDR3 has 12 amino acids. CDR3 region: CACIGSPGELFF. Here the CDR3 DNA reads TGTGCCTGTATCGGGAGTCCCGGGGAGCTGTTTTTT.

The J gene is TRBJ2-3, the V gene TRBV4-2; TRBD1 is a possible D gene (6 bases). V was clipped by 0 bases and J by 3 bases, with 19 bases between them. The CDR3 spans 18 residues. The germline V gene has CDR1 LGHNA and CDR2 YNFKEQ. CDR3 coding DNA: TGTGCCAGCAGCCAAGAAAGTGGGCAGGGGTGGGCGACAGATACGCAGTATTTT. This codes for CASSQESGQGWATDTQYF.